One sample yielded the 6 T cell receptor beta chains listed below, sequenced in a study of T cells in Graves' hyperthyroidism and ophthalmopathy. It was RNA transcripts that yielded the amplified TCR beta CDR3 regions. The study used the HTBI primer set for a first-round RT-PCR of the TCR CDR3. TCRdb independently ran MiXCR on the multiplex PCR reads; one entry per CDR3 protein. Of 330,000 or so distinct CDR3 sequences detected, around 19% appear once; the ten largest clones hold about two fifths. The source material was blood. The receptors were gathered from a man aged 50-59 years with Graves' ophthalmopathy.

This clonotype is a singleton in its sample. The rearrangement links TRBV9 to TRBJ2-7, with a possible D match to TRBD1 (6 bases). Trimming removed 2 bases at V and 0 bases at J, with 12 bases between. The CDR3 extends over 15 amino acids. Germline V gene lookup returns CDR1 SGDLS and CDR2 YYNGEE. CDR3 region: CASSVGVGGSYEQYF. The DNA for the CDR3 is TGTGCCAGCAGCGTGGGGGTAGGGGGCTCCTACGAGCAGTACTTC.

This clonotype occurred a few times. The CDR3 is CSARARGQGNTDTQYF. The DNA of the CDR3 is TGCAGTGCTAGAGCTCGCGGGCAGGGGAACACAGATACGCAGTATTTT. The chain combines TRBV20-1 with TRBJ2-3; tentative D call: TRBD1 (6 bases). The V gene's germline CDR1 is DFQATT and CDR2 SNEGSKA (reference sequence). The CDR3 is 16 residues long. The V gene lost 1 base and the J gene lost 2 bases, with 16 bases spanning the gap.

This clonotype was counted many times. This rearrangement joins TRBV7-9 to TRBJ2-3, with TRBD1 matching 7 bases. The germline gives CDR1 SEHNR, CDR2 FQNEAQ (reference sequence). The CDR3 is 14 residues long. J gave up 0 bases and V 11 bases, and 8 bases lay outside the gene matches. In DNA, the CDR3 is TGTGCCTCCCGAGGGGGCGGCAGCACAGATACGCAGTATTTT. Encoded protein: CASRGGGSTDTQYF.

This clonotype came up many times. The chain recombines TRBV5-1 with TRBJ2-3; unclear D gene. Germline values: CDR1 SGHRS, CDR2 YFSETQ. The CDR3 runs 14 residues. The ends were cut back, 0 bases at V and 5 bases at J, with 10 bases in the middle. CDR3 nucleotides: TGCGCCAGCAGCTTGGCAGAGATGGGAGATACGCAGTATTTT. This encodes CASSLAEMGDTQYF. The variable domain in full, with the rest retrieved from reference TRBV5-1 and TRBJ2-3, is KAGVTQTPRYLIKTRGQQVTLSCSPISGHRSVSWYQQTPGQGLQFLFEYFSETQRNKGNFPGRFSGRQFSNSRSEMNVSTLELGDSALYLCASSLAEMGDTQYFGPGTRLTVL.

A remark on this clonotype: A much larger clone differs from this one at a single base, so this may be a read error. The conserved phenylalanine or tryptophan is not found at the CDR3 terminus, so this likely reflects a read error. The genes are TRBV5-1 and TRBJ1-1; 8 bases are shared with TRBD1. This CDR3 is built from 16 residues. The germline V gene has CDR1 SGHRS and CDR2 YFSETQ. The ends lost 4 bases at V and 1 base at J; junction bases unmatched: 9. In DNA form, the CDR3 reads TGCGCCAGCAGCCGGGGCTCGACAGGGGCGAACACTGAAGCTTTCCTT. It yields the protein CASSRGSTGANTEAFL.

The J gene is TRBJ2-3, the V gene TRBV27; TRBD2 matches 11 bases. From germline, CDR1 is MNHEY and CDR2 SMNVEV (reference sequence). Trimming cost V 6 bases and J 2 bases; bases outside gene matches: 4. The CDR3 has 15 amino acids. CDR3 nucleotides: TGTGCCAGCAGGGGACTAGCGGAACCCACAGATACGCAGTATTTT. Translation: CASRGLAEPTDTQYF.